This T cell receptor beta chain was retrieved from a study of Ad26.COV2.S vaccination and SARS-CoV-2 variants. General study results and limits: Measurement of non-spike TCR breadth gave similar results in vaccine and placebo recipients.

Note on this clone: Its antigen is currently unknown.

Treatment of the sample: some 20 received Ad26.COV2.S at low or high dose, single or two shots; roughly five received placebo; per-sample allocation not given. Each sample was drawn 63 days after the first injection (of vaccine or placebo). Measured with immunoSEQ multiplex PCR; TCRdb has only the in-frame clones, and not every one. The sample holds 300,000 to 500,000 clones, around nine tenths seen once. Sequenced material: peripheral blood, taken in a trial of Ad26.COV2.S vaccine versus placebo. The TCR comes from a person aged 18-60 years who received the Ad26.COV2.S COVID-19 vaccine or a placebo.

The CDR3 DNA reads TGTGCCAGCAGTTTGGGGGTGGAAGGCTACACCTTC. Translated, it gives CASSLGVEGYTF. The gene calls are TRBV12-3 or TRBV12-4 and TRBJ1-2; perhaps TRBD1 as D (5 bases). There are 12 residues in the CDR3. Trimming removed 3 bases at V and 8 bases at J, with 10 bases between.